The source of this TCR beta chain is a study of neurological immune-mediated disorders. The germline CDR1 and CDR2 sequences are SQVTM and ANQGSEA. Germline trimming cut 1 base from V and 4 bases from J; bases unmatched to any gene: 5. The CDR3 runs to 14 residues. Libraries used 2 million unsorted PBMCs kept frozen in RNAlater. Study findings and constraints: No sharing of CDR3 amino acid sequences was observed among expanded clones across subjects, suggesting private repertoires in all groups. The most TCR clonal expansion was seen in HTLV-1-associated myelopathy, whereas the least was seen in multiple sclerosis, below the level in healthy controls.

This clonotype was picked up many times. Its antigen is as yet unknown. With 10-nucleotide random UMIs, 5'RACE was used to make the cDNA. Each CDR3 protein is one row after TCRdb ran MiXCR on the 5' RACE reads. The table lists about 60,000 distinct CDR3 sequences, 3.6% of them singletons, with 1.5% to 2% in the top ten. The sample comprised PBMCs. This rearrangement joins TRBV29-1 to TRBJ2-7, with 9 bases lining up with TRBD2. The receptor's source is a man aged 25 to 40 with multiple sclerosis. The CDR3 is CSVEGGRGWYEQYF. The DNA of the CDR3 is TGCAGCGTTGAAGGCGGGAGGGGCTGGTACGAGCAGTACTTC.